A selection of T cell receptor beta chains follows, all from one sample in a study of cytomegalovirus exposure and HLA in healthy donors. The data were produced by immunoSEQ multiplex PCR, yet TCRdb's version contains in-frame clones alone and is incomplete. Among tens of thousands of clones listed, around 66% were seen once. The sample was PBMCs. Every receptor here comes from a male donor in good health and CMV-seropositive. Both conserved end residues are part of each CDR3. The order of the fields is clone size, J gene, D gene, CDR3 length, V gene, CDR3 DNA, CDR3 protein. A D gene is named only where the DNA matches it firmly. Size is omitted from some rows. Given values are once, few, many or a class for expanded clones.

abundance: few; j_gene: TRBJ2-4; d_gene: TRBD2; len: 18; v_gene: TRBV11-3; CDR3nt: TGTGCCAGCAGCTTAGATCATGGGGGTAGCGGGAGTGGAAACATTCAGTACTTC; CDR3aa: CASSLDHGGSGSGNIQYF
abundance: few; j_gene: TRBJ1-1; d_gene: -; len: 13; v_gene: TRBV10-2; CDR3nt: TGCGCCAGCAGTGAGAGGGCCGGAGGGAGTAAGACTTTT; CDR3aa: CASSERAGGSKTF
abundance: -; j_gene: TRBJ2-5; d_gene: -; len: 15; v_gene: TRBV30; CDR3nt: TGTGCCTGGGTCCCCGTAGGACACTCCCAAGAGACCCAGTACTTC; CDR3aa: CAWVPVGHSQETQYF
abundance: -; j_gene: TRBJ2-5; d_gene: TRBD2; len: 13; v_gene: TRBV30; CDR3nt: TGTGCCTGCGCGCGGGGGGGGGAAGAGACCCAGTACTTC; CDR3aa: CACARGGEETQYF
abundance: -; j_gene: TRBJ2-2; d_gene: -; len: 15; v_gene: TRBV11-3; CDR3nt: TGTGCCAGCAGCTTTCAGGGAACGAACACCGGGGAGCTGTTTTTT; CDR3aa: CASSFQGTNTGELFF
abundance: -; j_gene: TRBJ1-4; d_gene: TRBD1; len: 14; v_gene: TRBV18; CDR3nt: TGTGCCAGCTCACAGGGACAGGGGCCCGAAAAACTGTTTTTT; CDR3aa: CASSQGQGPEKLFF
abundance: once; j_gene: TRBJ2-3; d_gene: TRBD2; len: 15; v_gene: TRBV15; CDR3nt: TGTGCCACCAGCAGCCCTAGCGGGACTACAGATACGCAGTATTTT; CDR3aa: CATSSPSGTTDTQYF
abundance: -; j_gene: TRBJ1-5; d_gene: TRBD1; len: 18; v_gene: TRBV4-3; CDR3nt: TGCGCCAGCAGCCAGACGCTCGGGACAGAATTTAGCAATCAGCCCCAGCATTTT; CDR3aa: CASSQTLGTEFSNQPQHF
abundance: -; j_gene: TRBJ1-1; d_gene: -; len: 14; v_gene: TRBV5-1; CDR3nt: TGCGCCAGCAGCCTAGTAGCAGGGATACCTGAAGCTTTCTTT; CDR3aa: CASSLVAGIPEAFF
abundance: few; j_gene: TRBJ2-5; d_gene: TRBD1; len: 13; v_gene: TRBV5-1; CDR3nt: TGCGCCAGCAGCAGGACAGGGGTAGAGACCCAGTACTTC; CDR3aa: CASSRTGVETQYF
abundance: -; j_gene: TRBJ2-2; d_gene: -; len: 13; v_gene: TRBV30; CDR3nt: TGTGCCTGGAGAGGGGGGAACACCGGGGAGCTGTTTTTT; CDR3aa: CAWRGGNTGELFF
abundance: -; j_gene: TRBJ1-1; d_gene: -; len: 15; v_gene: TRBV7-3; CDR3nt: TGTGCCAGCAGCCCGAGGTTGGGGCTACGGACTGAAGCTTTCTTT; CDR3aa: CASSPRLGLRTEAFF
abundance: -; j_gene: TRBJ1-4; d_gene: TRBD1; len: 15; v_gene: TRBV27; CDR3nt: TGTGCCAGCAGTCTCACCCGGGACAGGGTCGAAAAACTGTTTTTT; CDR3aa: CASSLTRDRVEKLFF
abundance: -; j_gene: TRBJ1-2; d_gene: -; len: 12; v_gene: TRBV30; CDR3nt: TGTGCCTGGTGTTACCGGGATGGGGGCTACACCTTC; CDR3aa: CAWCYRDGGYTF
abundance: -; j_gene: TRBJ1-2; d_gene: -; len: 13; v_gene: TRBV6-5; CDR3nt: TGTGCCAGCGTGGCCCAAGATAACTATGGCTACACCTTC; CDR3aa: CASVAQDNYGYTF
abundance: -; j_gene: TRBJ2-1; d_gene: -; len: 14; v_gene: TRBV27; CDR3nt: TGTGCCAGCAGCCCCGTCGATCGCGGCAATGAGCAGTTCTTC; CDR3aa: CASSPVDRGNEQFF
abundance: few; j_gene: TRBJ1-2; d_gene: -; len: 14; v_gene: TRBV30; CDR3nt: TGTGCCTGGAGTGTAGAAACAGGTAGCTATGGCTACACCTTC; CDR3aa: CAWSVETGSYGYTF
abundance: -; j_gene: TRBJ2-7; d_gene: TRBD1; len: 18; v_gene: TRBV7-6; CDR3nt: TGTGCCAGCAGCCCCTTAGGGACAGGGGACCCCGCTTCCTACGAGCAGTACTTC; CDR3aa: CASSPLGTGDPASYEQYF
abundance: -; j_gene: TRBJ2-5; d_gene: TRBD2; len: 15; v_gene: TRBV6-1; CDR3nt: TGTGCCAGCAGCCTAGAAGGACTAGCGAGAGAGACCCAGTACTTC; CDR3aa: CASSLEGLARETQYF
abundance: -; j_gene: TRBJ1-1; d_gene: -; len: 12; v_gene: TRBV28; CDR3nt: TGTGCCAGCAGCGCCGGGCCCGGAGGGGCTTTCTTT; CDR3aa: CASSAGPGGAFF
abundance: once; j_gene: TRBJ1-2; d_gene: -; len: 13; v_gene: TRBV6-6; CDR3nt: TGTGCCAGCAGACTTCAAGGGGGCTATGGCTACACCTTC; CDR3aa: CASRLQGGYGYTF
abundance: -; j_gene: TRBJ2-3; d_gene: TRBD2; len: 18; v_gene: TRBV6-1; CDR3nt: TGTGCCAGCAGTGATTGGCTCGAGACTAGCGGGAGAGGAGATACGCAGTATTTT; CDR3aa: CASSDWLETSGRGDTQYF
abundance: -; j_gene: TRBJ2-2; d_gene: -; len: 16; v_gene: TRBV5-1; CDR3nt: TGCGCCAGCAGCTTGAGAACCGTCGGGGGCACCGGGGAGCTGTTTTTT; CDR3aa: CASSLRTVGGTGELFF
abundance: -; j_gene: TRBJ1-4; d_gene: -; len: 12; v_gene: TRBV6-5; CDR3nt: TGTGCCAGCAGTGACACGACGGTAAAACTGTTTTTT; CDR3aa: CASSDTTVKLFF
abundance: -; j_gene: TRBJ1-1; d_gene: -; len: 11; v_gene: TRBV30; CDR3nt: TGTGCCTCTGACACGAACACTGAAGCTTTCTTT; CDR3aa: CASDTNTEAFF